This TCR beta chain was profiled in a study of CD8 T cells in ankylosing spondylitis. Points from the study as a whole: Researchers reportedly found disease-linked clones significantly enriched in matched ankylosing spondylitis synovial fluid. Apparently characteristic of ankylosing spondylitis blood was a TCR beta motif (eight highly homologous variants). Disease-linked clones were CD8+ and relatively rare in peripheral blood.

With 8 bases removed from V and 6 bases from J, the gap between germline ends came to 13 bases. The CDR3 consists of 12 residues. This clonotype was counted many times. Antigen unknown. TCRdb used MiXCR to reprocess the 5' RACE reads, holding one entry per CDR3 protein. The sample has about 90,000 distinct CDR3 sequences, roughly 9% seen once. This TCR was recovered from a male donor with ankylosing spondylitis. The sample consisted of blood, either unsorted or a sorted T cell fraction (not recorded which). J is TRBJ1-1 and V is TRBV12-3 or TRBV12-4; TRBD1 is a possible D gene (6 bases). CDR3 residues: CASSPGGAEAFF. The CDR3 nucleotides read TGTGCCAGCTCTCCTGGGGGCGCTGAAGCTTTCTTT.